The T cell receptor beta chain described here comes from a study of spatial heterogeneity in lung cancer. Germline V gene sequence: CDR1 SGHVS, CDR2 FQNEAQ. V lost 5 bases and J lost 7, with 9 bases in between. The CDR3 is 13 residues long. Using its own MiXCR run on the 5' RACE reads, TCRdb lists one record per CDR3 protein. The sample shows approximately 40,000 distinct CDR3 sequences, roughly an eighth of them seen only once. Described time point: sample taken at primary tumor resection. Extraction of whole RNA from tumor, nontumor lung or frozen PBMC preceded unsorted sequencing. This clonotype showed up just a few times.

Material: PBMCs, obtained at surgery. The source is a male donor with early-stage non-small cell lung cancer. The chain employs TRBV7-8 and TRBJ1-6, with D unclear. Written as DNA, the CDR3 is TGTGCCAGCAGCCTTGGACGGAATTCACCCCTCCACTTT. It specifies CASSLGRNSPLHF.